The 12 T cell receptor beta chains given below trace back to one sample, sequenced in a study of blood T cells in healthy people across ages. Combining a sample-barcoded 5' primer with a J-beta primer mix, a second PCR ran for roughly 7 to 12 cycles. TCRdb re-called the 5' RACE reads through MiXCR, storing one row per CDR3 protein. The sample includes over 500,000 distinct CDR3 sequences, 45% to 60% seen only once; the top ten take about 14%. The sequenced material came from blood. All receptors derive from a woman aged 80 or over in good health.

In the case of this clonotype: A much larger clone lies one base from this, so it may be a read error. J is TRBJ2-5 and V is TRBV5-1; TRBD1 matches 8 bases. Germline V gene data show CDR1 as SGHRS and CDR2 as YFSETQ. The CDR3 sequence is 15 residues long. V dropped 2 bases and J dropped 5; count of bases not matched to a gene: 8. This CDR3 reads CASSLKGQEGETQYF. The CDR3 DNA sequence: TGCGCCAGCAGCTTAAAGGGACAGGAAGGGGAGACCCAGTACTTC.

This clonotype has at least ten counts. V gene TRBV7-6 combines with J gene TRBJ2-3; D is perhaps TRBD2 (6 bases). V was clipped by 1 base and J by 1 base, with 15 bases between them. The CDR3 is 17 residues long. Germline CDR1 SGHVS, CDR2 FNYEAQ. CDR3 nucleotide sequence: TGTGCCAGCAGCTTAGAGGGTAGCGGAGGGGGCACAGATACGCAGTATTTT. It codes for CASSLEGSGGGTDTQYF.

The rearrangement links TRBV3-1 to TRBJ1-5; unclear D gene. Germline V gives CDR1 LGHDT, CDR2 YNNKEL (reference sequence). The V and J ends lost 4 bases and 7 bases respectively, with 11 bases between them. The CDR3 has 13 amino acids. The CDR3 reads CASSPGPRQPQHF. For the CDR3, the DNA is TGTGCCAGCAGCCCTGGCCCGAGGCAGCCCCAGCATTTT.

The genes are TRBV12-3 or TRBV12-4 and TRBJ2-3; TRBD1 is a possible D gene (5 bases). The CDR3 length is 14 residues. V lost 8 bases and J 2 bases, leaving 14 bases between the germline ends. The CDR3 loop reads CASCNRLPTDTQYF. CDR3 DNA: TGTGCCAGCTGCAACAGGTTACCCACAGATACGCAGTATTTT.

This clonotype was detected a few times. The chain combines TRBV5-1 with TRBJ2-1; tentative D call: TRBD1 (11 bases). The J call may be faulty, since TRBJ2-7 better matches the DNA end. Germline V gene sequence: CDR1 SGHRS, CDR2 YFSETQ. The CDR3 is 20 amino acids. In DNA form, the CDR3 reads TGCGCCAGCAGCTTTCCGGGACAGGGGGTTAGCGGGAGGTCCTACAATGAGCAGTACTTC. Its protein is CASSFPGQGVSGRSYNEQYF.

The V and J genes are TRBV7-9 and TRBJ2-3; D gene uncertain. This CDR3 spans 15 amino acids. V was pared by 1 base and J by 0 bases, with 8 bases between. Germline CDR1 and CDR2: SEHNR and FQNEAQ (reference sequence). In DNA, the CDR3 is TGTGCCAGCAGCTTAGATTTGGGCAGCACAGATACGCAGTATTTT. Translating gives CASSLDLGSTDTQYF.

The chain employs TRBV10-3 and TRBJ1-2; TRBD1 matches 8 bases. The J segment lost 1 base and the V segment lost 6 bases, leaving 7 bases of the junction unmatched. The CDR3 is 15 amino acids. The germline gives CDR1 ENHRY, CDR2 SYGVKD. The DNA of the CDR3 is TGTGCCATCAGGGGGGGACAGGAGATTAACTATGGCTACACCTTC. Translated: CAIRGGQEINYGYTF.

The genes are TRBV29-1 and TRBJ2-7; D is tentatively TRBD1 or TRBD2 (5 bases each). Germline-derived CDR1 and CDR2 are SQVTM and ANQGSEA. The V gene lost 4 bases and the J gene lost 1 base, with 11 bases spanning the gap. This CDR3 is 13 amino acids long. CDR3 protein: CSVAGLVSYEQYF. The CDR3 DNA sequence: TGCAGCGTTGCGGGGCTGGTATCCTACGAGCAGTACTTC.

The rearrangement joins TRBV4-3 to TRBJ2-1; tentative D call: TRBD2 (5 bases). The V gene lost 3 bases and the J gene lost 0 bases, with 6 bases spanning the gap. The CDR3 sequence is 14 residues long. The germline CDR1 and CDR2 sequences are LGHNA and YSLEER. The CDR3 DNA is TGCGCCAGCAGCCAGCGGGCCTCCTACAATGAGCAGTTCTTC. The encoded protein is CASSQRASYNEQFF.

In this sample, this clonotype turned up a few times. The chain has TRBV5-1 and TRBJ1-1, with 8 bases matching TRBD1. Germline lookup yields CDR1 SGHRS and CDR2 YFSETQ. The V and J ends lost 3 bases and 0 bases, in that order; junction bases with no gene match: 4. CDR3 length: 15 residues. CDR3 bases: TGCGCCAGCAGCTCCGGGACAGGAATGAACACTGAAGCTTTCTTT. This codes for CASSSGTGMNTEAFF.

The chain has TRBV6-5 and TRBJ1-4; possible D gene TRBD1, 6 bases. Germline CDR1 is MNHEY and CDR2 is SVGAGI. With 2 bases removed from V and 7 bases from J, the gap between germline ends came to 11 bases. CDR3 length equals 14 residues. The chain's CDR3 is CASSYMGAGEKLFF. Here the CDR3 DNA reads TGTGCCAGCAGTTACATGGGGGCCGGTGAAAAACTGTTTTTT.

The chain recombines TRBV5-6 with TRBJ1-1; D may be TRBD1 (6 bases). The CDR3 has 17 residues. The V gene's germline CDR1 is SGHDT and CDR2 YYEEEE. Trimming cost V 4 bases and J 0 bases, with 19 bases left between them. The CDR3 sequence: CASSPLGGRSMNTEAFF. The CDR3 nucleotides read TGTGCCAGCAGCCCATTAGGGGGACGGAGCATGAACACTGAAGCTTTCTTT.